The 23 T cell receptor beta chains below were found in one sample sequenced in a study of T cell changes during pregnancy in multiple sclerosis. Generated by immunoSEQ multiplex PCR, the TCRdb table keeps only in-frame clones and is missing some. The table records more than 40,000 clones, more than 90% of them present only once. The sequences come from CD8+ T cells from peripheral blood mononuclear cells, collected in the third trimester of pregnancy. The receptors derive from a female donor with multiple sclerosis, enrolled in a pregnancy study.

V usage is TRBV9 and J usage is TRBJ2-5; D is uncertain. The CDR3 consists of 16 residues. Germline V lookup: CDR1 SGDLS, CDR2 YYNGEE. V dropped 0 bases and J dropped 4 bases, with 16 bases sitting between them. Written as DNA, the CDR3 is TGTGCCAGCAGCGTAGATCCCGGCGGCGGCGGAGAGACCCAGTACTTC. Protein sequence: CASSVDPGGGGETQYF.

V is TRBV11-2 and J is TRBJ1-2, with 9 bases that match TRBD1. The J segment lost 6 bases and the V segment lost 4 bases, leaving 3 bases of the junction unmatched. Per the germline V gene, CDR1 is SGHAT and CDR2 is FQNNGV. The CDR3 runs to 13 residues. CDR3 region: CASSYGQGHGYTF. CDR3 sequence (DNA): TGTGCCAGCAGCTACGGACAGGGGCATGGCTACACCTTC.

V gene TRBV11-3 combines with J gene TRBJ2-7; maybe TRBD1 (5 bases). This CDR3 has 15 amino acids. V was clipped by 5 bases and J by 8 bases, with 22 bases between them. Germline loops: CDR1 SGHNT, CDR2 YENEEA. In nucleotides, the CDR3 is TGTGCCAGCAGCCGAGGTCAGGGTTACCAAATAAAGCAGTACTTC. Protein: CASSRGQGYQIKQYF. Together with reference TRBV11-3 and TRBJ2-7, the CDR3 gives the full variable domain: EAGVVQSPRYKIIEKKQPVAFWCNPISGHNTLYWYLQNLGQGPELLIRYENEEAVDDSQLPKDRFSAERLKGVDSTLKIQPAELGDSAVYLCASSRGQGYQIKQYFGPGTRLTVT.

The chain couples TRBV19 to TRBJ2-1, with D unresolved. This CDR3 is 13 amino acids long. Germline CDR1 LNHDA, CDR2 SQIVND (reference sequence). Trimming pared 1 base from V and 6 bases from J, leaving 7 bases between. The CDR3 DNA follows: TGTGCCAGTAGTATAGTTCTCAGCAATGAGCAGTTCTTC. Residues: CASSIVLSNEQFF. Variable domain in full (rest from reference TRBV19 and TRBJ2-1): DGGITQSPKYLFRKEGQNVTLSCEQNLNHDAMYWYRQDPGQGLRLIYYSQIVNDFQKGDIAEGYSVSREKKESFPLTVTSAQKNPTAFYLCASSIVLSNEQFFGPGTRLTVL.

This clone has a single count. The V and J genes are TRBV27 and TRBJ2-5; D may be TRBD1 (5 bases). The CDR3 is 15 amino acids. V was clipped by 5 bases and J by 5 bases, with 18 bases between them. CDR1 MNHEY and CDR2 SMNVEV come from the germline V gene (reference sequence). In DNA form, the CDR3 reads TGTGCCAGCAGTCCCACGGCAGGGCGTTGGGAGACCCAGTACTTC. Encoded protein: CASSPTAGRWETQYF.

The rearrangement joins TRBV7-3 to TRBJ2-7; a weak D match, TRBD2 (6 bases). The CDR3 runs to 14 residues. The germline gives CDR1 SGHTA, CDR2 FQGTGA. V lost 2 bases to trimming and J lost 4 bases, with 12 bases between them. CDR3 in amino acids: CASSLYGSSYEQYF. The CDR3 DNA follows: TGTGCCAGCAGCTTATACGGGAGTTCTTACGAGCAGTACTTC.

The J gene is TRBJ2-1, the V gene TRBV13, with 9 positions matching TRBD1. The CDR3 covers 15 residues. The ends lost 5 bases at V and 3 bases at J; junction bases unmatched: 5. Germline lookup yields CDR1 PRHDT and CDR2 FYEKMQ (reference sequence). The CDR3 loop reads CASSPGTGNYNEQFF. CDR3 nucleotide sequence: TGTGCCAGCAGCCCCGGGACAGGGAACTACAATGAGCAGTTCTTC. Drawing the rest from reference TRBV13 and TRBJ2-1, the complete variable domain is AAGVIQSPRHLIKEKRETATLKCYPIPRHDTVYWYQQGPGQDPQFLISFYEKMQSDKGSIPDRFSAQQFSDYHSELNMSSLELGDSALYFCASSPGTGNYNEQFFGPGTRLTVL.

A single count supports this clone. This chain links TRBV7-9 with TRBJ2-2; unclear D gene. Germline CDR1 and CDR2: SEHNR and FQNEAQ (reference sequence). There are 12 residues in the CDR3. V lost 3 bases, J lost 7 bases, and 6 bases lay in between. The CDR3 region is CASSFPLGELFF. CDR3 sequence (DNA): TGTGCCAGCAGCTTCCCCCTCGGGGAGCTGTTTTTT.

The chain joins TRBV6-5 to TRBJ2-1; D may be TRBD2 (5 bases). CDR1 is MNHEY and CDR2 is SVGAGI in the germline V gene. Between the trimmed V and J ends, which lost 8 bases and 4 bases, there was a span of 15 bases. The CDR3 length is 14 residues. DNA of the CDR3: TGTGCCAGCGCGAGCGGTGGGGATTACAATGAGCAGTTCTTC. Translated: CASASGGDYNEQFF.

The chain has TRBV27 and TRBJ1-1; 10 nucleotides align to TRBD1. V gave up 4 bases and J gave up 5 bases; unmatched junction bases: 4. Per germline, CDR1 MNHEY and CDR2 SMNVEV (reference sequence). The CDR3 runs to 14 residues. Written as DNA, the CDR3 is TGTGCCAGCAGTTCCGGGACAGGGGTGACTGAAGCTTTCTTT. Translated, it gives CASSSGTGVTEAFF.

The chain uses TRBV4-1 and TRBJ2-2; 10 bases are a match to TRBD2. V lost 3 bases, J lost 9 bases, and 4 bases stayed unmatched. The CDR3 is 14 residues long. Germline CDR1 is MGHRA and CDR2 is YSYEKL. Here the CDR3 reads CASSHSSGSWELFF. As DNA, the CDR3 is TGCGCCAGCAGCCACTCTAGCGGGAGCTGGGAGCTGTTTTTT.

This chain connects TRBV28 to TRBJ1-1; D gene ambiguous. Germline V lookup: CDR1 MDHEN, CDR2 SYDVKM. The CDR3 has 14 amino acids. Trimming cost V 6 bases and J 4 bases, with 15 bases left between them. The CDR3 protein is CASSPFGEGTEAFF. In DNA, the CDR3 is TGTGCCAGCAGCCCCTTTGGGGAGGGCACTGAAGCTTTCTTT.

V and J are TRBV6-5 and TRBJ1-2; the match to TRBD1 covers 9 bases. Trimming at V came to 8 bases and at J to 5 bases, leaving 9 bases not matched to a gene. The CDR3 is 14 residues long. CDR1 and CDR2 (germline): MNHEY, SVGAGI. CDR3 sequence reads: CASGDRGIFYGYTF. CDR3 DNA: TGTGCCAGCGGCGACAGGGGGATATTTTATGGCTACACCTTC.

The CDR3 DNA reads TGTGCCAGCCGCCACAGGGGGCAGGAGACCCAGTACTTC. It is translated as CASRHRGQETQYF. The chain links TRBV6-5 to TRBJ2-5; 9 nucleotides line up with TRBD1. The V and J ends lost 8 bases and 5 bases, in that order; junction bases with no gene match: 6. The germline gives CDR1 MNHEY, CDR2 SVGAGI. This CDR3 contains 13 residues.

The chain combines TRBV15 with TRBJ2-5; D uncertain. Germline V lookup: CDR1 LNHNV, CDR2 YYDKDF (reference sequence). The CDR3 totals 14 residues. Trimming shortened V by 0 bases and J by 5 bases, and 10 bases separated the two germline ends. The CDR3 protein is CATSRDLELETQYF. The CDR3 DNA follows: TGTGCCACCAGCAGAGATCTTGAGTTGGAGACCCAGTACTTC.

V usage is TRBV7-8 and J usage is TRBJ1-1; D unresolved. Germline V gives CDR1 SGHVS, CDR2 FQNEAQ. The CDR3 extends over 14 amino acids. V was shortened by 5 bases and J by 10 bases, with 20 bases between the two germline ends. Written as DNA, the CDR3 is TGTGCCAGCAGCCCCGTCGGAGGGCCCGTGACAGCTTTCTTT. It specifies CASSPVGGPVTAFF.

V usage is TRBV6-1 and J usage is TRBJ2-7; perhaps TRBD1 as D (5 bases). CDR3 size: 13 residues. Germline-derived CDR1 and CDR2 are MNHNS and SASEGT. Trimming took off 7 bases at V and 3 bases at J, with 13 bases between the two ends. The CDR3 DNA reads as TGTGCCAGCAAGTTCGCTAGGGGCTACGAGCAGTACTTC. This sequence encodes CASKFARGYEQYF.

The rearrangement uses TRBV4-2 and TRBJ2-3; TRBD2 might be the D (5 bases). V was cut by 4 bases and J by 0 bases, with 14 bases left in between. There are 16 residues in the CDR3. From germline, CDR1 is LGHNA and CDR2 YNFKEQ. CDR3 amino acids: CASSPYTRMSTDTQYF. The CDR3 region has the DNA TGTGCCAGCAGCCCCTACACTAGGATGAGCACAGATACGCAGTATTTT.

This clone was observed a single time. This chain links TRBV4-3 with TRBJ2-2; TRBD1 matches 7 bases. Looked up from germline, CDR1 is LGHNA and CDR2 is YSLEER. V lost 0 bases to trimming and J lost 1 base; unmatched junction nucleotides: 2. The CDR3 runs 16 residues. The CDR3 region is CASSQDGQENTGELFF. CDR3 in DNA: TGCGCCAGCAGCCAAGATGGACAGGAGAACACCGGGGAGCTGTTTTTT.

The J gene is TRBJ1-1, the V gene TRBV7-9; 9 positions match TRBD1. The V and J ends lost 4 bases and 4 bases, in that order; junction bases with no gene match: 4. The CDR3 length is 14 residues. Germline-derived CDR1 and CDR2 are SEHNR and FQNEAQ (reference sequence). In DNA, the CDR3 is TGTGCCAGCAGCTCCCGGGACAGGGCCACTGAAGCTTTCTTT. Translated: CASSSRDRATEAFF.

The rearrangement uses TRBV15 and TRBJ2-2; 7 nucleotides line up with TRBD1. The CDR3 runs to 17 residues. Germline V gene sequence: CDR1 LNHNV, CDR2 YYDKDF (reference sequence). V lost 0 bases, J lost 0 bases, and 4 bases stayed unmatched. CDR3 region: CATSRDIQGANTGELFF. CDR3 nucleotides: TGTGCCACCAGCAGAGATATTCAGGGGGCGAACACCGGGGAGCTGTTTTTT.

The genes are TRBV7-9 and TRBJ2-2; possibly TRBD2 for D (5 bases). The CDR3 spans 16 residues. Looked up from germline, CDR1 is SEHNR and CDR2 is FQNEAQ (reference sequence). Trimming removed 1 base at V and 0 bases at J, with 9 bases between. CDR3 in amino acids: CASSLVLATNTGELFF. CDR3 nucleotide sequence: TGTGCCAGCAGCTTAGTTTTAGCGACGAACACCGGGGAGCTGTTTTTT.

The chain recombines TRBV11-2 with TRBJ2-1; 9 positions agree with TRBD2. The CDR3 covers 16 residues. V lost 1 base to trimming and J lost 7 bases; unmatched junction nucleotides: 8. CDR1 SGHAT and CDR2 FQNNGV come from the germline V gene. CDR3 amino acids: CASSLGAGGPVNEQFF. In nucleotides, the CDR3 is TGTGCCAGCAGCTTAGGGGCGGGGGGGCCTGTTAATGAGCAGTTCTTC.